The 27 T cell receptor beta chains presented below share a single source sample, sequenced in a study of T cell clones after liver transplantation. Clones were sequenced by immunoSEQ multiplex PCR, and TCRdb holds only the in-frame ones, with some missing. The sample holds 95,000 to 110,000 clones, 82% seen once. This sample comprised CD4+ T cells from blood, obtained before liver transplant. These receptors all stem from a human donor who received a liver transplant.

The chain joins TRBV19 to TRBJ2-7; 9 positions match TRBD2. The germline gives CDR1 LNHDA, CDR2 SQIVND (reference sequence). The CDR3 length is 14 residues. V lost 5 bases to trimming and J lost 0 bases; unmatched junction nucleotides: 2. In nucleotides, the CDR3 is TGTGCCAGTAGTTGGACTAGCGACTCCTACGAGCAGTACTTC. Amino acids: CASSWTSDSYEQYF.

The V and J genes are TRBV4-2 and TRBJ1-4; D is undetermined. The CDR3 spans 15 residues. The V gene's germline CDR1 is LGHNA and CDR2 YNFKEQ. V lost 5 bases and J lost 6, with 16 bases in between. The CDR3 DNA follows: TGTGCCAGCAGCTACACCCTCGCCCTCGATGAAAAACTGTTTTTT. It yields the protein CASSYTLALDEKLFF.

The chain joins TRBV9 to TRBJ2-7; perhaps TRBD1 as D (7 bases). The V end lost 4 bases, the J end lost 5 bases, and 19 bases lay between the germline ends. This CDR3 comprises 15 residues. Germline assignment: CDR1 SGDLS and CDR2 YYNGEE. The CDR3 sequence: CASSRGQGGADEQYF. In DNA, the CDR3 is TGTGCCAGCAGCCGCGGGCAGGGGGGTGCAGACGAGCAGTACTTC.

The chain joins TRBV2 to TRBJ2-7, with TRBD2 matching 8 bases. CDR1 and CDR2 (germline): SNHLY, FYNNEI. Losses at the gene ends were 5 bases for V and 4 bases for J; bases not matched to a gene: 10. The CDR3 loop spans 15 amino acids. For the CDR3, the DNA is TGTGCCAGCAGTTCGTCCGGGACTAGTGGGTACGAGCAGTACTTC. It specifies CASSSSGTSGYEQYF. Full variable domain (rest looked up from reference TRBV2 and TRBJ2-7): EPEVTQTPSHQVTQMGQEVILRCVPISNHLYFYWYRQILGQKVEFLVSFYNNEISEKSEIFDDQFSVERPDGSNFTLKIRSTKLEDSAMYFCASSSSGTSGYEQYFGPGTRLTVT.

In this sample, this clone turned up once. The chain uses TRBV19 and TRBJ2-5; 7 bases agree with TRBD1. The better agreement between TRBJ2-7 and the DNA end casts doubt on the J call. The germline CDR1 and CDR2 sequences are LNHDA and SQIVND (reference sequence). CDR3 length equals 16 residues. The CDR3 reads CASSENRGVLPYEQYF. CDR3 sequence (DNA): TGTGCCAGTAGTGAGAACAGGGGAGTGCTTCCCTACGAGCAGTACTTC.

J is TRBJ2-5 and V is TRBV30, with D unclear. Between the trimmed V and J ends, which lost 3 bases and 3 bases, there was a span of 14 bases. The CDR3 contains 14 residues. Germline V CDR1 and CDR2: GTSNPN, SVGIG (reference sequence). The CDR3 coding sequence is TGTGCCTGGAGCCGCCCAGGACGGAAAGAGACCCAGTACTTC. Translation: CAWSRPGRKETQYF.

This clone was recorded once. As DNA, the CDR3 is TGCAGCGTTGAATTCTGGGGGAGTAGCACAGATACGCAGTATTTT. Amino acids: CSVEFWGSSTDTQYF. The V gene is TRBV29-1, the J gene TRBJ2-3; possibly TRBD1 or TRBD2 for D (5 bases each). Germline V gene sequence: CDR1 SQVTM, CDR2 ANQGSEA. Trimming shortened V by 2 bases and J by 0 bases, and 12 bases separated the two germline ends. The CDR3 spans 15 residues.

V is TRBV2 and J is TRBJ2-4, with no clear D. Germline V lookup: CDR1 SNHLY, CDR2 FYNNEI. V was shortened by 3 bases and J by 6 bases, with 12 bases between the two germline ends. The CDR3 contains 14 residues. The CDR3 bases are TGTGCCAGCAGTGAGGGGATAGCCCCAAACATTCAGTACTTC. Translating gives CASSEGIAPNIQYF.

V is TRBV28 and J is TRBJ2-3; TRBD1 aligns across 9 bases. Germline trimming cut 4 bases from V and 2 bases from J; bases unmatched to any gene: 7. Looked up from germline, CDR1 is MDHEN and CDR2 is SYDVKM. The CDR3 consists of 16 residues. CDR3 amino acids: CASSSPGQGNTDTQYF. Written as DNA, the CDR3 is TGTGCCAGCAGTTCTCCGGGACAGGGCAACACAGATACGCAGTATTTT.

This chain uses TRBV29-1 with TRBJ1-6, with D possibly being TRBD1 (5 bases). This CDR3 is 13 amino acids long. V dropped 7 bases and J dropped 7 bases, with 14 bases sitting between them. Germline V CDR1 and CDR2: SQVTM, ANQGSEA. CDR3 protein: CSAGAGRNSPLHF. The CDR3 DNA is TGCAGCGCCGGGGCAGGGCGAAATTCACCCCTCCACTTT.

The chain combines TRBV19 with TRBJ1-6; 7 nucleotides match TRBD1. The germline V gene encodes CDR1 LNHDA and CDR2 SQIVND (reference sequence). Trimming cost V 3 bases and J 7 bases; bases outside gene matches: 9. This CDR3 has 16 residues. The CDR3 region has the DNA TGTGCCAGTAGTATTAACAGGGGCTCAGGGAATTCACCCCTCCACTTT. As protein: CASSINRGSGNSPLHF.

This sequence joins TRBV7-9 and TRBJ2-3; 9 nucleotides line up with TRBD1. Trimming at V came to 8 bases and at J to 1 base, leaving 7 bases not matched to a gene. The CDR3 has 15 residues. Germline CDR1 and CDR2: SEHNR and FQNEAQ (reference sequence). The CDR3 region has the DNA TGTGCCAGCGATACCGGGACAGGGCGCACAGATACGCAGTATTTT. Its translation is CASDTGTGRTDTQYF.

This clone was seen repeatedly, ten times or more. The V call is TRBV30, the J call TRBJ1-2, with D perhaps TRBD1 (5 bases). This CDR3 is built from 12 residues. V lost 4 bases to trimming and J lost 4 bases, with 10 bases between them. CDR1 GTSNPN and CDR2 SVGIG come from the germline V gene (reference sequence). CDR3 residues: CAWTDRAYGYTF. CDR3 sequence (DNA): TGTGCCTGGACCGACAGAGCCTATGGCTACACCTTC.

The count of this clone is one. The chain carries TRBV5-1 and TRBJ1-2, with 7 bases aligning to TRBD1. Germline assignment: CDR1 SGHRS and CDR2 YFSETQ. This CDR3 comprises 14 residues. The junction had 11 bases not matched to a gene; V was cut back by 4 bases and J by 8 bases. This CDR3 reads CASSKDRPSGGYTF. In nucleotides, the CDR3 is TGCGCCAGCAGCAAGGACAGGCCCTCGGGGGGCTACACCTTC.

J is TRBJ2-1 and V is TRBV27; 9 bases match TRBD2. CDR1 is MNHEY and CDR2 is SMNVEV in the germline V gene (reference sequence). The CDR3 has 15 residues. The trim removed 5 bases at V and 6 bases at J, leaving 8 bases unmatched. The CDR3 is CASSLAGSEGNEQFF. The CDR3 DNA sequence: TGTGCCAGCAGTCTAGCGGGATCAGAGGGCAATGAGCAGTTCTTC.

V gene TRBV18 combines with J gene TRBJ2-3, with TRBD1 identical over 9 bases. Germline V gene lookup returns CDR1 KGHSH and CDR2 LQKENI. The length of the CDR3 is 13 residues. Unmatched junction bases numbered 0, after V lost 3 bases and J lost 5 bases. CDR3 coding DNA: TGTGCCAGCTCACCGACAGGGGGAGATACGCAGTATTTT. This translates into CASSPTGGDTQYF. Complete variable domain (other parts from reference TRBV18 and TRBJ2-3): NAGVMQNPRHLVRRRGQEARLRCSPMKGHSHVYWYRQLPEEGLKFMVYLQKENIIDESGMPKERFSAEFPKEGPSILRIQQVVRGDSAAYFCASSPTGGDTQYFGPGTRLTVL.

This clone appeared a few times. V usage is TRBV19 and J usage is TRBJ2-4; D may be TRBD1 (6 bases). Germline V CDR1 and CDR2: LNHDA, SQIVND (reference sequence). Deletions cut 5 bases from V and 0 bases from J, with 17 bases between. The CDR3 is 17 amino acids. CDR3 sequence reads: CASSPETGPLAKNIQYF. CDR3 nucleotide sequence: TGTGCCAGTAGTCCAGAGACAGGACCACTAGCCAAAAACATTCAGTACTTC. Complete variable domain (other parts from reference TRBV19 and TRBJ2-4): DGGITQSPKYLFRKEGQNVTLSCEQNLNHDAMYWYRQDPGQGLRLIYYSQIVNDFQKGDIAEGYSVSREKKESFPLTVTSAQKNPTAFYLCASSPETGPLAKNIQYFGAGTRLSVL.

The V and J genes are TRBV13 and TRBJ1-1; D unclear. CDR3 size: 11 residues. Germline values: CDR1 PRHDT, CDR2 FYEKMQ (reference sequence). Trimming took 5 bases from V and 4 from J, leaving 5 bases between them. The CDR3 sequence: CASSLRTEAFF. Here the CDR3 DNA reads TGTGCCAGCAGCCTACGCACTGAAGCTTTCTTT.

The gene calls are TRBV6-1 and TRBJ1-5; the D gene is possibly TRBD1 (5 bases). V was cut by 1 base and J by 7 bases, with 8 bases left in between. CDR3 length: 13 residues. From germline, CDR1 is MNHNS and CDR2 SASEGT. CDR3 sequence reads: CASSEGKGQPQHF. The CDR3 nucleotides read TGTGCCAGCAGTGAAGGGAAGGGGCAGCCCCAGCATTTT.

This clone has a single count. The chain recombines TRBV4-2 with TRBJ2-5; tentatively, D is TRBD1 (5 bases). CDR1 is LGHNA, CDR2 YNFKEQ, per germline. The CDR3 covers 15 residues. V gave up 1 base and J gave up 0 bases, with 9 bases separating them. The CDR3 is CASSQVRQNQETQYF. CDR3 nucleotide sequence: TGTGCCAGCAGCCAAGTCAGACAGAACCAAGAGACCCAGTACTTC.

This chain's CDR3 is CASSLLTNLGTEAFF. The CDR3 DNA reads TGTGCCAGCAGCTTATTGACCAATTTGGGGACTGAAGCTTTCTTT. The chain recombines TRBV7-3 with TRBJ1-1; D is unresolved. Germline assignment: CDR1 SGHTA and CDR2 FQGTGA. The CDR3 is 15 residues long. V lost 2 bases and J lost 5, with 15 bases in between. Drawing the rest from reference TRBV7-3 and TRBJ1-1, the complete variable domain is GAGVSQTPSNKVTEKGKYVELRCDPISGHTALYWYRQSLGQGPEFLIYFQGTGAADDSGLPNDRFFAVRPEGSVSTLKIQRTERGDSAVYLCASSLLTNLGTEAFFGQGTRLTVV.

This rearrangement joins TRBV4-3 to TRBJ2-7; D remains ambiguous. Trimming cost V 2 bases and J 0 bases, with 11 bases left between them. Germline V gene lookup returns CDR1 LGHNA and CDR2 YSLEER. The CDR3 sequence is 15 residues long. The CDR3 loop is CASSQYWADSYEQYF. The DNA of the CDR3 is TGCGCCAGCAGCCAATATTGGGCGGACTCCTACGAGCAGTACTTC.

This clone was seen ten or more times. This sequence joins TRBV27 and TRBJ2-3; 7 nucleotides agree with TRBD1. Germline V CDR1 and CDR2: MNHEY, SMNVEV (reference sequence). CDR3 length equals 15 residues. The V and J ends lost 6 bases and 3 bases, in that order; junction bases with no gene match: 9. In DNA, the CDR3 is TGTGCCAGCAGACTCAGGACAGGCCTAACAGATACGCAGTATTTT. Encoded protein: CASRLRTGLTDTQYF.

This clone was found a few times. The gene calls are TRBV28 and TRBJ1-2; D is undetermined. V shed 3 bases and J shed 0 bases, with 11 bases lying between them. Germline CDR1 and CDR2: MDHEN and SYDVKM. This CDR3 has 15 residues. In nucleotides, the CDR3 is TGTGCCAGCAGTTTGTCAAGACTAGCTAACTATGGCTACACCTTC. It specifies CASSLSRLANYGYTF.

The chain carries TRBV15 and TRBJ2-5, with D possibly being TRBD1 (6 bases). Trimming left V 1 base short and J 7 bases short, with 16 bases between. CDR1 is LNHNV and CDR2 is YYDKDF in the germline V gene (reference sequence). The CDR3 extends over 15 amino acids. CDR3 sequence reads: CATSRGSGERGTQYF. The DNA of the CDR3 is TGTGCCACCAGCAGAGGGTCAGGGGAGAGAGGGACCCAGTACTTC.

The chain has TRBV28 and TRBJ2-1; 7 bases fit TRBD1. Germline V CDR1 and CDR2: MDHEN, SYDVKM. The trim removed 6 bases at V and 2 bases at J, leaving 7 bases unmatched. The CDR3 runs 15 residues. CDR3 amino acids: CASRLDRVTYNEQFF. The CDR3 DNA is TGTGCCAGCAGACTTGACAGGGTTACCTACAATGAGCAGTTCTTC.

This clone showed up just once. V usage is TRBV6-1 and J usage is TRBJ2-2; 11 bases map to TRBD2. CDR3 length: 16 residues. V trimming: 4 bases; J trimming: 7 bases; junction bases outside the gene matches: 8. In germline, CDR1 is MNHNS, CDR2 SASEGT. In nucleotides, the CDR3 is TGTGCCAGCAGTGCCACTAGCGGGGGCCTCGTCGGGGAGCTGTTTTTT. Its translation is CASSATSGGLVGELFF.